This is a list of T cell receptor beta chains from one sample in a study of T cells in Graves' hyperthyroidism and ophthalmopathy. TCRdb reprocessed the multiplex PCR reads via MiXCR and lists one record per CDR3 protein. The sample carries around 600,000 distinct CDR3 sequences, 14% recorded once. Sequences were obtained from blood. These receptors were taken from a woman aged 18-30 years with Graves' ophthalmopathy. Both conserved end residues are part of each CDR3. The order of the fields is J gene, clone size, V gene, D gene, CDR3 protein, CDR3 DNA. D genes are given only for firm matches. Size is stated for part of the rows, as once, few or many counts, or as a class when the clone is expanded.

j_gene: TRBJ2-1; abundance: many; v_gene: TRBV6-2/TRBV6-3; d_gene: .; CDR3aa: CASSYIANWVDEQFF; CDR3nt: TGTGCCAGCAGTTACATAGCTAACTGGGTCGATGAGCAGTTCTTC
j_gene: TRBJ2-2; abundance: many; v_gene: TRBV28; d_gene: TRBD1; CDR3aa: CASSLLDRGRTGELFF; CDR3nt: TGTGCCAGCAGTTTGTTGGACAGGGGGCGAACCGGGGAGCTGTTTTTT
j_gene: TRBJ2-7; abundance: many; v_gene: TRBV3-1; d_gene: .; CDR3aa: CASSQEGDEQYF; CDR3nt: TGTGCCAGCAGCCAAGAGGGGGACGAGCAGTACTTC
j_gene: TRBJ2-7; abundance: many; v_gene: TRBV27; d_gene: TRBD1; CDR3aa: CASRRTGPYEQYF; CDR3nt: TGTGCCAGCAGGCGGACAGGGCCCTACGAGCAGTACTTC
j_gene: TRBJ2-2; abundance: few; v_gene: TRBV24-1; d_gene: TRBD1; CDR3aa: CATSAAGQGASNTGELFF; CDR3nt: TGTGCCACCAGTGCCGCGGGACAGGGGGCTTCGAACACCGGGGAGCTGTTTTTT
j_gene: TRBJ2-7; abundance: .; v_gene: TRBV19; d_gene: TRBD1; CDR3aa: CASSIGQGSIYEQYF; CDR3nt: TGTGCCAGTAGTATTGGACAGGGTAGTATCTACGAGCAGTACTTC
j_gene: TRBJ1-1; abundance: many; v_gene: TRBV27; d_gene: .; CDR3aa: CASEGYNEAFF; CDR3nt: TGTGCCTCCGAAGGCTACAATGAAGCTTTCTTT
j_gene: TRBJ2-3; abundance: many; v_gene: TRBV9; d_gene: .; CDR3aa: CASSVVSHTDTQYF; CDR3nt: TGTGCCAGCAGCGTAGTCAGCCACACAGATACGCAGTATTTT
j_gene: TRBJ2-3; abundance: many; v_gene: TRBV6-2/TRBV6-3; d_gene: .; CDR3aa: CASSYLSGSSWGPTDTQYF; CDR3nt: TGTGCCAGCAGTTACCTGTCTGGTTCTTCCTGGGGTCCCACAGATACGCAGTATTTT
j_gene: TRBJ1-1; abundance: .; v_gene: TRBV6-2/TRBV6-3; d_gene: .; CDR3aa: CASSWDALEAFF; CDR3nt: TGTGCCAGCAGCTGGGACGCTCTTGAAGCTTTCTTT
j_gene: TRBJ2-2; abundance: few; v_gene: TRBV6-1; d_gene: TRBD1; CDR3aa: CASSFGTGGNTGELFF; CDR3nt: TGTGCCAGCAGTTTCGGGACAGGGGGTAACACCGGGGAGCTGTTTTTT
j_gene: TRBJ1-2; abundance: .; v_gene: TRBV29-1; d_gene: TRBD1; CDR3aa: CSVLDRGYGYTF; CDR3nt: TGCAGCGTTTTGGACAGGGGCTATGGCTACACCTTC
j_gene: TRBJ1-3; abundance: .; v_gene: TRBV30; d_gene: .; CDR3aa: CAWSVRDVPNTIYF; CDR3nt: TGTGCCTGGAGTGTACGGGACGTCCCAAACACCATATATTTT
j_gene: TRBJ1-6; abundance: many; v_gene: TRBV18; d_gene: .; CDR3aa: CASSVRDGNSPLHF; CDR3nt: TGTGCCAGCTCAGTAAGGGACGGCAATTCACCCCTCCACTTT
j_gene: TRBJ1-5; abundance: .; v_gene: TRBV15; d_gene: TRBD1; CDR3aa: CATSRGVQGNGQPQHF; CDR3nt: TGTGCCACCAGCAGAGGGGTACAGGGGAACGGGCAGCCCCAGCATTTT
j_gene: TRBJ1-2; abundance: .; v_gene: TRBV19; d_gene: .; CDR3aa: CASSFRPANYGYTF; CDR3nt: TGTGCCAGTAGTTTCCGACCGGCGAACTATGGCTACACCTTC
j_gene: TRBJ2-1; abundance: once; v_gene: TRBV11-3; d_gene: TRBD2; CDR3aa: CASTLGLAPPSYNEQFF; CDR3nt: TGTGCCAGCACCTTGGGACTAGCACCGCCCTCCTACAATGAGCAGTTCTTC
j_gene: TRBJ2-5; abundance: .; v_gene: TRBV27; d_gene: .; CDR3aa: CASSPGSRGRIQETQYF; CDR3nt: TGTGCCAGCAGTCCAGGGAGCAGGGGACGCATCCAAGAGACCCAGTACTTC
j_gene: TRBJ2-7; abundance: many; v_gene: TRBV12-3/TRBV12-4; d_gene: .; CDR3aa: CASSYWISGRFYEQYF; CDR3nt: TGTGCCAGCAGTTATTGGATTAGCGGAAGATTTTACGAGCAGTACTTC
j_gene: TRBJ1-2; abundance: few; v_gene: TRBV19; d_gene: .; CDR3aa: CASTPGHPFPLGYTF; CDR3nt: TGTGCCAGTACCCCGGGACACCCTTTTCCCCTTGGCTACACCTTC
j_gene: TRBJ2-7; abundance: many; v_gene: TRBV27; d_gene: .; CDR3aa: CASSPVGAPGSYEQYF; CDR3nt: TGTGCCAGCAGCCCAGTGGGGGCCCCAGGGTCCTACGAGCAGTACTTC
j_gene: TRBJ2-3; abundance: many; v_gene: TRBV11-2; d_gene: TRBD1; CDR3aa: CASSSGTGAVGSTDTQYF; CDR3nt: TGTGCCAGCAGCTCTGGGACAGGGGCAGTCGGGAGCACAGATACGCAGTATTTT
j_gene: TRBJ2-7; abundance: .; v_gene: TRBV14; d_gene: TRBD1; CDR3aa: CASSRSGTAFEQYF; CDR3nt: TGTGCCAGCAGCCGATCCGGGACAGCCTTCGAGCAGTACTTC
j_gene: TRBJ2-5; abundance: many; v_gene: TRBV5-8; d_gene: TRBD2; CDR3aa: CASSLVGGIQETQYF; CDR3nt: TGTGCCAGCAGCTTGGTGGGGGGGATCCAAGAGACCCAGTACTTC
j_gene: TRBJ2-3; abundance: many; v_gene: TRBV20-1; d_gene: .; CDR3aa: CSALGDLGTDTQYF; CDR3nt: TGCAGTGCTCTAGGGGATTTAGGCACAGATACGCAGTATTTT
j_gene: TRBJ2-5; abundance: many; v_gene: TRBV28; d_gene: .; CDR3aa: CASSLSWVESTQETQYF; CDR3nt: TGTGCCAGCAGTTTATCCTGGGTGGAGTCGACCCAAGAGACCCAGTACTTC
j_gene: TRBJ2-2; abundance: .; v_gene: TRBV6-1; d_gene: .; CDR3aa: CASSASGTGELFF; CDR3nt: TGTGCCAGCAGTGCGTCCGGCACCGGGGAGCTGTTTTTT
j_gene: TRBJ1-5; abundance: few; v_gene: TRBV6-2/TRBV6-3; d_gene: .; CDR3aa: CASSLVPGNQPQHF; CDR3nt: TGTGCCAGCAGCCTCGTGCCGGGGAATCAGCCCCAGCATTTT
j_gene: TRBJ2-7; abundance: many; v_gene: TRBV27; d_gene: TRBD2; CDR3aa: CASSLYDSGGRYEQYF; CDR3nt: TGTGCCAGCAGTTTATATGATTCGGGCGGGAGGTACGAGCAGTACTTC
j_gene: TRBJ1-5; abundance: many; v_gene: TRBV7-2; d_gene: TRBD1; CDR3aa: CASSKTGIDQPQHF; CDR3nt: TGTGCCAGCAGCAAGACAGGGATCGATCAGCCCCAGCATTTT
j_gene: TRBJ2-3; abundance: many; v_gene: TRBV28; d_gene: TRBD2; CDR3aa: CASSSPAGGSTDTQYF; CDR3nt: TGTGCCAGCAGTTCTCCAGCGGGAGGGAGCACAGATACGCAGTATTTT
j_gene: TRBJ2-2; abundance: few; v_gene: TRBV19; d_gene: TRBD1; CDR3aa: CASRDRDRVNTGELFF; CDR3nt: TGTGCCAGTAGGGATAGGGACAGGGTGAACACCGGGGAGCTGTTTTTT